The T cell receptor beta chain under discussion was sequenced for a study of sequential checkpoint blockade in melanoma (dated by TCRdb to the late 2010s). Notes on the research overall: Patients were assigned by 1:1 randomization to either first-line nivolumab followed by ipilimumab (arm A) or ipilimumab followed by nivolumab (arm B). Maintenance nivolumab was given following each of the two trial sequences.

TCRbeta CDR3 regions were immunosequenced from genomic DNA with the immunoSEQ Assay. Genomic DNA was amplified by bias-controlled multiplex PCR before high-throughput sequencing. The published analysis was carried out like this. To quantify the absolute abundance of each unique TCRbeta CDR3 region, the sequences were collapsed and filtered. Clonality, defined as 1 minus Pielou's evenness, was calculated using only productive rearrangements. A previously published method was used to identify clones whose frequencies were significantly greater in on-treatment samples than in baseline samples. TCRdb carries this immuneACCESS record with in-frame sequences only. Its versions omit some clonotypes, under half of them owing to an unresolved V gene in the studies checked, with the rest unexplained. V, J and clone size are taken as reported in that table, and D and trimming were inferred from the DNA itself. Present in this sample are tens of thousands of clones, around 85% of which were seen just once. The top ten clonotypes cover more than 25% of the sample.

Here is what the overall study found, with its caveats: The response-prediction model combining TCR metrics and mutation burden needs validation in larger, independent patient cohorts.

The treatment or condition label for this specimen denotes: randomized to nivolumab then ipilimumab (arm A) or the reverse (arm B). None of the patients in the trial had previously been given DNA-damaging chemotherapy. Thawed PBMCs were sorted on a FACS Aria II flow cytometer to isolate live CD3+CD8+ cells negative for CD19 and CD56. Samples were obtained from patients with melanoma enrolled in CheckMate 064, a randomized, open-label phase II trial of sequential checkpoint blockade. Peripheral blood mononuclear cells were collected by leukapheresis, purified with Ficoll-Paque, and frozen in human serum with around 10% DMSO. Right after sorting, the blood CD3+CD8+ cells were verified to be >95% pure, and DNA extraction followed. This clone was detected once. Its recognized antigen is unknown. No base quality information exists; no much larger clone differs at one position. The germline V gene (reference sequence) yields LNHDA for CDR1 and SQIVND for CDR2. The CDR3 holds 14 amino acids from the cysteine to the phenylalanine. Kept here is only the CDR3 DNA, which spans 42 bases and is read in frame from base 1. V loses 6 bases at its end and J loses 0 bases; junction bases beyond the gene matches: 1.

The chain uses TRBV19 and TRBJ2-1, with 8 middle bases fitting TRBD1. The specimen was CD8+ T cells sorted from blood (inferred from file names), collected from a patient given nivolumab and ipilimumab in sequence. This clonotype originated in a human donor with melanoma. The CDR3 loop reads CASRTGASYNEQFF. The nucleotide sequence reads TGTGCCAGTAGGACAGGGGCCTCCTACAATGAGCAGTTCTTC.